This T cell receptor beta chain derives from a study of T-cell reconstitution after alpha-beta-depleted transplantation in children. This clonotype was counted between two and nine times. During its preparation, the TCRbeta library received unique molecular identifiers. One entry per CDR3 protein results from TCRdb running MiXCR on the PCR reads. Here the sample spans approximately 420,000 distinct CDR3 sequences, approximately 11% being singletons. The origin of this receptor is a human donor who donated a stem cell graft to a child with acute myeloid leukemia. Here the sequenced sample was PBMCs from the stem cell graft donor, taken from the stem cell graft.

DNA of the CDR3: TGTGCCAGCAGCTTTCTTATCAGCGCAGCCTCCTACAATGAGCAGTTCTTC. It yields the protein CASSFLISAASYNEQFF. This chain connects TRBV7-8 to TRBJ2-1; D gene ambiguous. Trimming took off 3 bases at V and 0 bases at J, with 15 bases between the two ends. Per the germline V gene, CDR1 is SGHVS and CDR2 is FQNEAQ. The CDR3 totals 17 residues. The full variable domain, completed using reference TRBV7-8 and TRBJ2-1, is GAGVSQSPRYKVAKRGQDVALRCDPISGHVSLFWYQQALGQGPEFLTYFQNEAQLDKSGLPSDRFFAERPEGSVSTLKIQRTQQEDSAVYLCASSFLISAASYNEQFFGPGTRLTVL.